This record covers a single T cell receptor beta chain. It has no known antigen specificity. Per-base qualities were not stored, and no clone one base away is much larger. The donors were healthy, HIV-negative adults with no recently reported acute infections or vaccinations. All donors were Caucasian adults living in Nashville, Tennessee, USA. CD8 memory samples combined magnetically selected CD45RO+ cells with CCR7-negative CD45RA+ effector memory (TemRA) cells. After blood collection by leukapheresis, PBMCs were isolated using Ficoll-Histopaque density gradient centrifugation and then cryopreserved in the vapor phase of liquid nitrogen. Analytical flow cytometry was used to check the purity and quantity of every magnetically sorted T cell population. Genomic DNA was isolated from every sorted fraction and measured by UV absorbance on a Nanodrop 2000c. The data originate from a study of shared clonotypes between healthy human individuals (dated by TCRdb to about 2020). Regarding the complete study: A couple of women and three men aged 18 to 49 years were included in the cohort. Leukapheresis yielded between about 0.8 and 8.9 billion PBMCs per donor. Different laboratories and diverse techniques were used to prepare libraries and sequence TCR repertoires, to increase sequencing depth and limit assay-specific biases. For each donor, CD4 naive and CD4 memory were each given three plates, CD8 naive was given two plates, and CD8 memory was given one plate. To estimate repertoire size and how much clonotype sharing occurs between individuals, the study deeply sequenced the blood TCR repertoires of roughly 5 healthy adults.

Overall study outcomes, separate from this receptor: Based on pairwise subsampling, the degree of clonotype sharing among donors was expected to be affected by sequencing depth. Naive subsets generally had larger estimated clonotype richness than memory subsets. The small number of donors limited the genetic and exposure-history diversity represented. Clonotypes shared by all four sorted-subset donors showed higher generation probabilities than non-shared clonotypes. When a handful of donors were compared, the shared fraction of clonotypes was around 5% for naive CD4, about 4% for naive CD8, roughly 2.5% for memory CD4, and 0.4% for memory CD8. Sampling was limited to blood, and TCR repertoires in tissue likely differ from TCR repertoires in blood. Incomplete sequencing was indicated by rarefaction of sorted-subset datasets, despite the large sequencing depth.

Using the deep immunoSEQ assay, TCR CDR3 regions were amplified from genomic DNA by multiplex PCR. Genomic DNA extracted from each cell subset was distributed evenly over all wells of several immunoSEQ 96-well plates, and each plate served as one replicate. For sorted subsets, each replicate PCR was loaded with 200 ng genomic DNA, equivalent to 25,000 to 35,000 T cell genomes. The purified libraries were quantified using a Qubit 3.0 fluorometer, sized with a Bioanalyzer 2100, and then quantified again using the KAPA Library Quantification kit. A separate single-read 150-cycle Illumina NextSeq 550 flow cell was used to sequence each immunoSEQ 96-well plate. Regarding the original processing steps: Because only junctional sequences without quality scores were contained in the immunoSEQ output, filtering matching that applied to full-length reads could not be performed. To assign V/J genes and CDR3, sequences were annotated using PyIR, a Python wrapper for IgBLAST v1.9, with IMGT germline references. Any read was removed if the V/J assignment was weak (E-value above 1e-6), the CDR3 was missing, or the read contained stop codons, out-of-frame junctions, or ambiguous translated residues. V3J clonotypes were defined as sequences sharing the same inferred V gene, J gene, and CDR3 amino acid sequence. The percentage overlap between two repertoires was calculated by dividing the number of shared unique clonotypes by the size of the smaller repertoire. Richness of each repertoire was evaluated using RTK rarefaction, the Chao1 estimator, and Recon v2.1 estimates of unobserved clonotypes. Generation probabilities for all TCRbeta clonotypes obtained by the gDNA method from a few donors were computed using OLGA. TCRdb stores this immuneACCESS table with in-frame sequences only. Part of the clones is absent; in the studies checked, under half of the shortfall reflects unresolved V genes, and no reason is known for the rest. V and J calls plus clone size are reproduced from that table; the DNA served to infer D and trimming. Across this sample there are more than 550,000 clones, with less than 95% seen only once. 34% of the sample comes from the top ten.

The germline V gene (reference sequence) specifies LNHDA as CDR1 and SQIVND as CDR2. V and J are truncated by 7 bases and 5 bases respectively, leaving an intervening sequence of 12 bases. The CDR3 starts with the cysteine, ends with the phenylalanine, and has 12 residues. Solely the CDR3 DNA is kept, with 36 bases framed from the first base. Recombination linked TRBV19 to TRBJ2-7; a weak D assignment points to TRBD1 (5 bases agree). Sequenced input: memory CD8+ T cells from PBMCs. The cell subset or site label here, explained by the study, means: CD45RO+ cells pooled with CCR7-negative TemRA cells. The clonotype originates from a man between 18 and 35 years old in good health. Some clones in this sample may be carry-over from other donors' samples. The sequence in DNA is TGTGCCAGTAAAGGCAGGGCCCACGAGCAGTACTTC. Translated, this is CASKGRAHEQYF.